Below, 22 T cell receptor beta chains from the same sample are listed, as sequenced in a study of blood T cell repertoires in COVID-19. Generated by immunoSEQ multiplex PCR, the TCRdb table keeps only in-frame clones and is missing some. This sample carries roughly 70,000 clones, 86% of them seen once, and the ten largest clones take about 6%. Source material: peripheral blood. The receptor set was obtained from an elderly man with COVID-19, enrolled during active disease.

The chain carries TRBV12-3 or TRBV12-4 and TRBJ1-4; 8 nucleotides line up with TRBD1. The junction had 5 bases not matched to a gene; V was cut back by 7 bases and J by 7 bases. This CDR3 contains 13 residues. The chain's CDR3 is CASNQGAGEKLFF. The CDR3 nucleotides are TGTGCCAGCAACCAGGGGGCGGGTGAAAAACTGTTTTTT.

In its sample, this clone was seen once. This chain joins TRBV19 and TRBJ2-3, with a weak D call TRBD1 (5 bases). CDR1 LNHDA and CDR2 SQIVND come from the germline V gene (reference sequence). The ends were cut back, 5 bases at V and 5 bases at J, with 11 bases in the middle. The CDR3 runs 13 residues. The CDR3 region is CASSVQGGDTQYF. CDR3 DNA sequence: TGTGCCAGTAGTGTCCAGGGCGGAGATACGCAGTATTTT.

The chain uses TRBV19 and TRBJ1-2, with 9 nucleotides matching TRBD1. The germline gives CDR1 LNHDA, CDR2 SQIVND (reference sequence). J lost 4 bases, V lost 6 bases, and 6 bases had no gene match. The CDR3 is made up of 14 amino acids. CDR3 sequence reads: CASRGQGLGYGYTF. The CDR3 DNA is TGTGCCAGTAGGGGACAGGGTCTCGGCTATGGCTACACCTTC.

This chain uses TRBV2 with TRBJ2-7; the match to TRBD2 covers 8 bases. The CDR3 is made up of 13 amino acids. J gave up 9 bases and V 1 base, and 5 bases lay outside the gene matches. In germline, CDR1 is SNHLY, CDR2 FYNNEI. The CDR3 nucleotides read TGTGCCAGCAGTGAAGTGGGTAGCGGGGTGCAGTACTTC. It translates to CASSEVGSGVQYF.

The chain uses TRBV2 and TRBJ2-7, with no clear D. CDR1 and CDR2 from the germline V gene are SNHLY and FYNNEI. Between the trimmed V and J ends, which lost 6 bases and 4 bases, there was a span of 7 bases. The CDR3 totals 11 residues. CDR3 residues: CASSLEYEQYF. Here the CDR3 DNA reads TGTGCCAGCAGCCTAGAATACGAGCAGTACTTC. Full variable domain (outside the CDR3, taken from reference TRBV2 and TRBJ2-7): EPEVTQTPSHQVTQMGQEVILRCVPISNHLYFYWYRQILGQKVEFLVSFYNNEISEKSEIFDDQFSVERPDGSNFTLKIRSTKLEDSAMYFCASSLEYEQYFGPGTRLTVT.

The chain carries TRBV14 and TRBJ1-3; 10 bases fit TRBD1. Germline values: CDR1 SGHDN, CDR2 FVKESK. The CDR3 loop spans 15 amino acids. The junction had 6 bases not matched to a gene; V was cut back by 6 bases and J by 4 bases. CDR3 bases: TGTGCCAGCAGGACCGGGACAGGGGTCGGAAACACCATATATTTT. It specifies CASRTGTGVGNTIYF.

The chain employs TRBV2 and TRBJ1-1; 8 bases match TRBD1. There are 13 residues in the CDR3. Germline values: CDR1 SNHLY, CDR2 FYNNEI. The J segment lost 3 bases and the V segment lost 4 bases, leaving 1 base of the junction unmatched. The CDR3 nucleotides are TGTGCCAGCAGTGCGGACAGGGACACTGAAGCTTTCTTT. Translating it yields CASSADRDTEAFF. Variable domain in full (rest from reference TRBV2 and TRBJ1-1): EPEVTQTPSHQVTQMGQEVILRCVPISNHLYFYWYRQILGQKVEFLVSFYNNEISEKSEIFDDQFSVERPDGSNFTLKIRSTKLEDSAMYFCASSADRDTEAFFGQGTRLTVV.

The rearrangement joins TRBV19 to TRBJ2-3; 9 bases align to TRBD2. Trimming removed 9 bases from V and 2 bases from J; junction bases left unmatched: 6. CDR1 is LNHDA, CDR2 SQIVND, per germline (reference sequence). The CDR3 has 14 residues. In DNA, the CDR3 is TGTGCCAGCCGGGGACTAGCCTACACAGATACGCAGTATTTT. Its translation: CASRGLAYTDTQYF.

The rearrangement joins TRBV4-2 to TRBJ2-3; possible D gene TRBD2, 6 bases. Trimming removed 0 bases at V and 0 bases at J, with 13 bases between. CDR1 is LGHNA and CDR2 is YNFKEQ in the germline V gene. CDR3 size: 17 residues. The CDR3 sequence is CASSQDPGGASTDTQYF. The CDR3 DNA reads as TGTGCCAGCAGCCAAGATCCTGGCGGGGCTAGCACAGATACGCAGTATTTT.

This clone was observed a handful of times. The V call is TRBV6-5, the J call TRBJ1-1; tentative D call: TRBD1 (5 bases). Germline CDR1 reads MNHEY; CDR2 reads SVGAGI. Deletions cut 2 bases from V and 7 bases from J, with 8 bases between. The CDR3 has 12 residues. CDR3 region: CASSYGTDEAFF. The CDR3 bases are TGTGCCAGCAGTTACGGGACTGATGAAGCTTTCTTT.

This clone has more than one count but fewer than ten. This chain connects TRBV10-3 to TRBJ2-5; TRBD2 might be the D (7 bases). V was clipped by 2 bases and J by 3 bases, with 19 bases between them. CDR1 is ENHRY and CDR2 is SYGVKD in the germline V gene. The CDR3 totals 17 residues. CDR3: CAISEVGGAERKETQYF. In nucleotides, the CDR3 is TGTGCCATCAGTGAGGTGGGGGGGGCCGAACGAAAAGAGACCCAGTACTTC.

This chain joins TRBV2 and TRBJ1-5; tentatively, D is TRBD1 (6 bases). The CDR3 runs to 15 residues. Per the germline V gene, CDR1 is SNHLY and CDR2 is FYNNEI. V lost 6 bases to trimming and J lost 1 base, with 13 bases between them. CDR3 residues: CASSQQGVSNQPQHF. In DNA, the CDR3 is TGTGCCAGCAGCCAACAGGGAGTAAGCAATCAGCCCCAGCATTTT.

This chain connects TRBV2 to TRBJ1-5; TRBD1 might be the D (5 bases). The CDR3 has 13 amino acids. Germline V gene lookup returns CDR1 SNHLY and CDR2 FYNNEI. Between the trimmed V and J ends, which lost 8 bases and 2 bases, there was a span of 10 bases. CDR3: CASRRGGNQPQHF. CDR3 nucleotide sequence: TGTGCCAGCCGGAGGGGAGGCAATCAGCCCCAGCATTTT.

The CDR3, as DNA: TGTGCCAGCAGCGTTGACACAAACTATGGCTACACCTTC. Its protein product is CASSVDTNYGYTF. V and J are TRBV5-4 and TRBJ1-2; no clear D. Germline CDR1 and CDR2: SGHNT and YYREEE (reference sequence). This CDR3 spans 13 amino acids. Trimming cost V 4 bases and J 2 bases, with 9 bases left between them.

The rearrangement links TRBV28 to TRBJ2-3; tentatively, D is TRBD2 (6 bases). There are 12 residues in the CDR3. V was pared by 2 bases and J by 6 bases, with 6 bases between. CDR1 and CDR2 from the germline V gene are MDHEN and SYDVKM. In nucleotides, the CDR3 is TGTGCCAGCAGTTTAGGAGGGGATACGCAGTATTTT. Translation gives CASSLGGDTQYF.

This rearrangement joins TRBV11-3 to TRBJ2-1, with 7 nucleotides matching TRBD1. The V segment lost 0 bases and the J segment 5 bases; nucleotides outside the gene matches: 1. This CDR3 comprises 14 residues. CDR1 and CDR2 from the germline V gene are SGHNT and YENEEA. CDR3: CASSLDGTDNEQFF. CDR3 DNA: TGTGCCAGCAGCTTAGACGGGACAGACAATGAGCAGTTCTTC.

This clone was recorded many times. This same CDR3 is encoded by further DNA sequences in the sample. The chain couples TRBV18 to TRBJ1-6; the D gene is possibly TRBD1 (6 bases). Germline assignment: CDR1 KGHSH and CDR2 LQKENI. V was pared by 3 bases and J by 8 bases, with 11 bases between. The length of the CDR3 is 14 residues. The CDR3 loop reads CASSPTGGDSPLHF. CDR3 nucleotide sequence: TGTGCCAGCTCACCGACAGGCGGCGATTCACCCCTCCACTTT. Filled out from reference TRBV18 and TRBJ1-6, the complete variable domain reads NAGVMQNPRHLVRRRGQEARLRCSPMKGHSHVYWYRQLPEEGLKFMVYLQKENIIDESGMPKERFSAEFPKEGPSILRIQQVVRGDSAAYFCASSPTGGDSPLHFGNGTRLTVT.

This chain joins TRBV6-2 or TRBV6-3 and TRBJ1-6; 10 nucleotides agree with TRBD1. The V gene's germline CDR1 is MNHEY and CDR2 SVGEGT. V was pared by 4 bases and J by 10 bases, with 7 bases of the junction left unmatched. The CDR3 loop spans 15 amino acids. The CDR3 loop reads CASSLTGTGVSPLHF. Written as DNA, the CDR3 is TGTGCCAGCAGTTTGACTGGGACAGGGGTGTCACCCCTCCACTTT.

J is TRBJ1-1 and V is TRBV4-1, with D maybe TRBD1 (5 bases). Trimming took off 3 bases at V and 1 base at J, with 21 bases between the two ends. The CDR3 has 18 residues. Germline V gene data show CDR1 as MGHRA and CDR2 as YSYEKL. Here the CDR3 reads CASSQGLLRKGGNTEAFF. The CDR3 DNA reads as TGCGCCAGCAGCCAGGGACTTTTACGAAAAGGAGGGAACACTGAAGCTTTCTTT.

V usage is TRBV6-5 and J usage is TRBJ1-1; 7 nucleotides agree with TRBD1. Germline V gene lookup returns CDR1 MNHEY and CDR2 SVGAGI. V shed 4 bases, J shed 3 bases, and the junction held 8 bases outside the gene matches. The CDR3 has 15 residues. The CDR3 DNA follows: TGTGCCAGCAGTTCTAACAGGGGCCTGGACACTGAAGCTTTCTTT. This sequence encodes CASSSNRGLDTEAFF.

The J gene is TRBJ2-7, the V gene TRBV19; 9 bases line up with TRBD2. V was pared by 4 bases and J by 2 bases, with 6 bases of the junction left unmatched. The CDR3 runs 15 residues. Per the germline V gene, CDR1 is LNHDA and CDR2 is SQIVND (reference sequence). The CDR3 protein is CASSRAGTSPYEQYF. The CDR3 nucleotides read TGTGCCAGTAGTAGAGCCGGGACTAGCCCCTACGAGCAGTACTTC.

The chain combines TRBV5-1 with TRBJ1-1; D not resolved. Trimming took 1 base from V and 4 from J, leaving 8 bases between them. This CDR3 is built from 13 residues. Germline values: CDR1 SGHRS, CDR2 YFSETQ. The CDR3 spells CASSLRGATEAFF. CDR3 coding DNA: TGCGCCAGCAGCTTGCGCGGAGCCACTGAAGCTTTCTTT. Full variable domain (missing parts from reference TRBV5-1 and TRBJ1-1): KAGVTQTPRYLIKTRGQQVTLSCSPISGHRSVSWYQQTPGQGLQFLFEYFSETQRNKGNFPGRFSGRQFSNSRSEMNVSTLELGDSALYLCASSLRGATEAFFGQGTRLTVV.